This TCR beta chain was found in a study of OX40 agonist ivuxolimab in advanced cancers. The CDR3 length is 17 residues. The germline V gene encodes CDR1 SGHTA and CDR2 FQGNSA. The V and J ends lost 0 bases and 0 bases respectively, with 14 bases between them. TCRdb's table, derived via immunoSEQ multiplex PCR, lists solely in-frame clones and lacks some. The table lists around 150,000 clones, 90% to 95% of them singletons, with more than 0.8% in the top ten. This sample comprised CD4+ or CD8+ T cells sorted from blood, obtained in a trial of the OX40 agonist ivuxolimab. The gene calls are TRBV7-2 and TRBJ2-5; D is unclear. The source is an adult with an advanced solid tumor such as melanoma, head and neck, liver or kidney cancer. CDR3 DNA sequence: TGTGCCAGCAGCTTAGCAGTCCTGAAGCTGTACCAAGAGACCCAGTACTTC. Its protein product is CASSLAVLKLYQETQYF.